This T cell receptor beta chain was profiled in a study of T cell repertoires in ileal Crohn's disease (dated by TCRdb to about 2019). Some background on the complete study: The median duration of disease was approximately 8.5 years, and at the time of surgery roughly a third of patients were active smokers. Every patient underwent surgery because of a complication, which was stricturing disease in 61% and penetrating disease in around 39%. About half of the patients received postoperative therapy: about eleven received thiopurines and 15 to 20 received anti-TNF agents. A prospective multicentre cohort supplied the roughly 57 Crohn's disease patients whose TCR repertoires were analysed. The study was conducted in parallel with a multicentre cohort that was designed to identify predictors of early endoscopic recurrence following ileocolonic resection. A Rutgeerts score higher than i0 was the definition used for endoscopic postoperative recurrence. A total of some 150 mucosal samples from 57 patients were sequenced, collected from several sites on the surgical specimen and at postoperative endoscopy.

Eligible patients were adults with ileal or ileocolonic Crohn's disease who had an indication for ileocolonic resection. Whole ileal mucosal biopsies were stored frozen at -80°C before DNA extraction. Genomic DNA was extracted from frozen whole biopsies with a TRizol-based method and quantified on a NanoDrop 2000 spectrophotometer. In the case of this clone: Its antigen has not been determined. No base-level quality is on record; no much larger clone is a single base apart.

Summary of the overall study and its limitations: Mucosal CD4 and CD8 T cells were sorted and sequenced only in a subgroup of patients, whose size was not stated. Compared with CD4 T cells, sorted CD8 T cells contained more high-frequency clones, which suggests that the mucosal expansions were mostly CD8. Patients who were active smokers at surgery had a significantly higher proportion of clonal expansions than non-smokers (around 25% vs 18%, p=0.02). Higher percentages of high-frequency clones at the time of surgery were linked to endoscopic recurrence, and every patient with clonality above 26.8% (18/57) had recurrence.

For commercial TCRB immunosequencing, about 500 nanograms of biopsy DNA were submitted for each sample. Adaptive Biotechnology amplified CDR3 regions from genomic DNA with a two-step multiplex PCR that controlled for amplification bias. Primers covering every V and J gene segment were used in the first PCR, while barcodes and Illumina adapters were added in the second PCR. CDR3 libraries were sequenced using an Illumina instrument. The study's processing was this. The analysis used both the pipelines supplied by the vendor and custom analysis of the raw data in R/Bioconductor with R version 3.3.0. Clonality, ranging from 0 to 1, was calculated as the inverse of the normalised Shannon entropy of all productive clones. High-frequency clones were defined as the repertoire share of the top 100 clones, retaining only clones passing a 95% confidence test. Repertoire diversity was measured with the Simpson index, and overlap between samples was measured with the Morisita-Horn index. TCRdb's version of the immuneACCESS table is confined to in-frame rearrangements and falls short of the full clone set. An unresolved V gene accounts for under half of the shortfall where checked; the remainder is of unknown origin. V, J and clone size are taken as reported in that table, and D and trimming were inferred from the DNA itself. The sample profile shows around 4,800 clones; roughly 87% of them were found once. The ten largest clonotypes hold around 5.7% of the sample.

From cysteine to phenylalanine, the CDR3 is 12 amino acids long. Only the CDR3 DNA stays, 36 bases, in frame from base 1. The V and J ends are trimmed by 6 bases and 3 bases, leaving 8 bases between them. Via the germline V gene (reference sequence), CDR1 is LNHDA and CDR2 SQIVND. The sequence links TRBV19 to TRBJ1-2, with TRBD1 as a weak D call on 5 bases. Sequenced material: ileal tissue. This TCR was sampled from an adult with Crohn's disease. The CDR3 protein sequence reads: CASSRGYYGYTF. Here is the DNA: TGTGCCAGTAGCCGGGGGTACTATGGCTACACCTTC.